Listed below are T cell receptor beta chains from one sample, sequenced in a study of response to subunit inactivated influenza vaccine. TCRdb reprocessed the RT-PCR reads with MiXCR, giving one entry per CDR3 protein. The sample has about 190,000 distinct CDR3 sequences; approximately 14% are singletons. The sequences come from CD8+ T cells sorted from PBMCs, collected 4 to 6 days after vaccination. Receptors were obtained from a man aged 50 or older who received an inactivated influenza vaccine. Each CDR3 is given with its conserved first and last residue. A D gene is named only where the DNA matches it firmly. Clone sizes are given selectively: once, few, many, or a class where the clone is expanded.

v_gene: TRBV10-3
d_gene: .
j_gene: TRBJ2-1
len: 14
abundance: .
CDR3aa: CAISELLLRDEQFF
CDR3nt: TGTGCCATCAGTGAGTTGTTACTGAGGGATGAGCAGTTCTTC

v_gene: TRBV28
d_gene: .
j_gene: TRBJ1-1
len: 15
abundance: few
CDR3aa: CASSLSMTPITEAFF
CDR3nt: TGTGCCAGCAGTTTGTCCATGACACCGATCACTGAAGCTTTCTTT

v_gene: TRBV20-1
d_gene: TRBD1
j_gene: TRBJ2-1
len: 14
abundance: .
CDR3aa: CSADQGAQYNEQFF
CDR3nt: TGCAGTGCTGATCAGGGGGCACAGTACAATGAGCAGTTCTTC

v_gene: TRBV9
d_gene: .
j_gene: TRBJ2-3
len: 17
abundance: .
CDR3aa: CASSPMGPAASTDTQYF
CDR3nt: TGTGCCAGCAGCCCGATGGGACCGGCAGCTAGCACAGATACGCAGTATTTT

v_gene: TRBV24-1
d_gene: TRBD1
j_gene: TRBJ2-7
len: 16
abundance: .
CDR3aa: CATENSPGQGIYEQYF
CDR3nt: TGTGCCACCGAAAATAGTCCGGGACAGGGGATCTACGAGCAGTACTTC

v_gene: TRBV9
d_gene: .
j_gene: TRBJ1-1
len: 16
abundance: .
CDR3aa: CASSAGRTGVNTEAFF
CDR3nt: TGTGCCAGCAGCGCCGGGCGGACTGGAGTGAACACTGAAGCTTTCTTT

v_gene: TRBV12-3/TRBV12-4
d_gene: .
j_gene: TRBJ2-1
len: 16
abundance: .
CDR3aa: CASSDTADRPRNEQFF
CDR3nt: TGTGCCAGCAGTGACACCGCGGACAGACCACGGAATGAGCAGTTCTTC

v_gene: TRBV29-1
d_gene: TRBD2
j_gene: TRBJ2-7
len: 18
abundance: few
CDR3aa: CSPRVGLAGTVRDFEQYF
CDR3nt: TGCAGCCCCAGAGTTGGGCTAGCGGGAACCGTCCGGGATTTCGAGCAGTACTTC

v_gene: TRBV10-3
d_gene: TRBD1
j_gene: TRBJ1-2
len: 19
abundance: .
CDR3aa: CAISESSSGTAFLNYGYTF
CDR3nt: TGTGCCATCAGTGAGTCATCTTCCGGGACAGCTTTTTTAAACTATGGCTACACCTTC

v_gene: TRBV29-1
d_gene: .
j_gene: TRBJ1-2
len: 15
abundance: few
CDR3aa: CSVESEDYSHYGYTF
CDR3nt: TGCAGCGTTGAATCGGAGGATTACAGCCACTATGGCTACACCTTC

v_gene: TRBV24-1
d_gene: .
j_gene: TRBJ2-5
len: 16
abundance: many
CDR3aa: CATSDLQGTLGETQYF
CDR3nt: TGTGCCACCAGTGATTTGCAAGGGACCCTGGGAGAGACCCAGTACTTC

v_gene: TRBV13
d_gene: .
j_gene: TRBJ2-7
len: 12
abundance: few
CDR3aa: CASSLMFHEQYF
CDR3nt: TGTGCCAGCAGCTTAATGTTTCACGAGCAGTACTTC

v_gene: TRBV12-3/TRBV12-4
d_gene: .
j_gene: TRBJ2-3
len: 14
abundance: few
CDR3aa: CASSRTTTADTQYF
CDR3nt: TGTGCCAGCAGCCGAACGACTACGGCAGATACGCAGTATTTT

v_gene: TRBV6-5
d_gene: .
j_gene: TRBJ2-1
len: 13
abundance: .
CDR3aa: CASSYWGPNEQFF
CDR3nt: TGTGCCAGCAGTTATTGGGGCCCCAATGAGCAGTTCTTC

v_gene: TRBV9
d_gene: TRBD1
j_gene: TRBJ2-1
len: 17
abundance: many
CDR3aa: CASSVAPGQGSYNEQFF
CDR3nt: TGTGCCAGCAGCGTAGCACCGGGACAGGGGTCCTACAATGAGCAGTTCTTC

v_gene: TRBV7-2
d_gene: TRBD1
j_gene: TRBJ1-2
len: 15
abundance: .
CDR3aa: CASSYDRGAEDGYTF
CDR3nt: TGTGCCAGCAGTTATGACAGGGGCGCTGAAGATGGCTACACCTTC

v_gene: TRBV20-1
d_gene: .
j_gene: TRBJ1-1
len: 14
abundance: many
CDR3aa: CSAHALDGNTEAFF
CDR3nt: TGCAGTGCCCATGCCCTCGACGGGAACACTGAAGCTTTCTTT

v_gene: TRBV6-5
d_gene: .
j_gene: TRBJ2-7
len: 14
abundance: .
CDR3aa: CASSYRVDTYEQYF
CDR3nt: TGTGCCAGCAGTTACAGGGTGGACACCTACGAGCAGTACTTC

v_gene: TRBV4-1
d_gene: .
j_gene: TRBJ1-6
len: 13
abundance: many
CDR3aa: CASSQGTVSPLHF
CDR3nt: TGCGCCAGCAGCCAAGGGACAGTGTCACCCCTCCACTTT

v_gene: TRBV9
d_gene: TRBD1
j_gene: TRBJ1-2
len: 17
abundance: few
CDR3aa: CASSVDPGTGDTYGYTF
CDR3nt: TGTGCCAGCAGCGTAGACCCCGGGACAGGGGACACCTATGGCTACACCTTC

v_gene: TRBV12-3/TRBV12-4
d_gene: TRBD2
j_gene: TRBJ2-5
len: 15
abundance: many
CDR3aa: CASSPLAGAQETQYF
CDR3nt: TGTGCCAGCAGTCCACTAGCGGGGGCACAAGAGACCCAGTACTTC

v_gene: TRBV2
d_gene: .
j_gene: TRBJ2-1
len: 15
abundance: few
CDR3aa: CASSDPDRSYNEQFF
CDR3nt: TGTGCCAGCAGTGATCCGGACCGGTCCTACAATGAGCAGTTCTTC

v_gene: TRBV12-3/TRBV12-4
d_gene: .
j_gene: TRBJ1-5
len: 14
abundance: few
CDR3aa: CASIFGGSNQPQHF
CDR3nt: TGTGCCAGCATCTTCGGCGGGAGCAATCAGCCCCAGCATTTT

v_gene: TRBV7-8
d_gene: .
j_gene: TRBJ2-7
len: 11
abundance: few
CDR3aa: CASSDLYEQYF
CDR3nt: TGTGCCAGCAGCGACCTCTACGAGCAGTACTTC

v_gene: TRBV12-3/TRBV12-4
d_gene: .
j_gene: TRBJ2-7
len: 14
abundance: few
CDR3aa: CASSQSLKIYEQYF
CDR3nt: TGTGCCAGCAGCCAGTCCCTGAAAATCTACGAGCAGTACTTC

v_gene: TRBV27
d_gene: .
j_gene: TRBJ1-1
len: 13
abundance: .
CDR3aa: CASGIGRSTEAFF
CDR3nt: TGTGCCAGCGGGATCGGGAGAAGCACTGAAGCTTTCTTT

v_gene: TRBV27
d_gene: .
j_gene: TRBJ1-1
len: 14
abundance: many
CDR3aa: CASSLSHRGTEAFF
CDR3nt: TGTGCCAGCAGTTTATCTCACCGGGGCACTGAAGCTTTCTTT

v_gene: TRBV14
d_gene: TRBD1
j_gene: TRBJ2-7
len: 14
abundance: .
CDR3aa: CASSWATGVDEQYF
CDR3nt: TGTGCCAGCAGCTGGGCGACAGGGGTCGACGAGCAGTACTTC

v_gene: TRBV15
d_gene: .
j_gene: TRBJ1-5
len: 16
abundance: many
CDR3aa: CATSRPGQRSNQPQHF
CDR3nt: TGTGCCACCAGCAGACCTGGACAACGAAGCAATCAGCCCCAGCATTTT

v_gene: TRBV6-1
d_gene: TRBD2
j_gene: TRBJ2-2
len: 15
abundance: few
CDR3aa: CASNTGDGRTGELFF
CDR3nt: TGTGCCAGCAACACAGGAGACGGGAGGACCGGGGAGCTGTTTTTT

v_gene: TRBV28
d_gene: TRBD2
j_gene: TRBJ2-1
len: 18
abundance: few
CDR3aa: CASIPGLAGESSYNEQFF
CDR3nt: TGTGCCAGCATACCGGGACTAGCGGGAGAGAGCTCCTACAATGAGCAGTTCTTC

v_gene: TRBV21-1
d_gene: .
j_gene: TRBJ2-2
len: 16
abundance: .
CDR3aa: CASSKVKAGNTGELFF
CDR3nt: TGTGCCAGCAGCAAAGTCAAAGCGGGGAACACCGGGGAGCTGTTTTTT

v_gene: TRBV12-3/TRBV12-4
d_gene: .
j_gene: TRBJ1-1
len: 14
abundance: .
CDR3aa: CASSFTASNTEAFF
CDR3nt: TGTGCCAGCAGTTTTACAGCTTCGAACACTGAAGCTTTCTTT

v_gene: TRBV20-1
d_gene: TRBD2
j_gene: TRBJ2-1
len: 13
abundance: few
CDR3aa: CSALAGGDNEQFF
CDR3nt: TGCAGTGCTCTAGCGGGAGGCGACAATGAGCAGTTCTTC

v_gene: TRBV4-2
d_gene: TRBD2
j_gene: TRBJ2-1
len: 16
abundance: .
CDR3aa: CASSQEIAGGRIEQFF
CDR3nt: TGTGCCAGCAGCCAAGAGATAGCGGGAGGGCGTATTGAGCAGTTCTTC

v_gene: TRBV6-5
d_gene: .
j_gene: TRBJ2-3
len: 13
abundance: .
CDR3aa: CASSYSNSDTQYF
CDR3nt: TGTGCCAGCAGTTACTCGAACTCAGATACGCAGTATTTT